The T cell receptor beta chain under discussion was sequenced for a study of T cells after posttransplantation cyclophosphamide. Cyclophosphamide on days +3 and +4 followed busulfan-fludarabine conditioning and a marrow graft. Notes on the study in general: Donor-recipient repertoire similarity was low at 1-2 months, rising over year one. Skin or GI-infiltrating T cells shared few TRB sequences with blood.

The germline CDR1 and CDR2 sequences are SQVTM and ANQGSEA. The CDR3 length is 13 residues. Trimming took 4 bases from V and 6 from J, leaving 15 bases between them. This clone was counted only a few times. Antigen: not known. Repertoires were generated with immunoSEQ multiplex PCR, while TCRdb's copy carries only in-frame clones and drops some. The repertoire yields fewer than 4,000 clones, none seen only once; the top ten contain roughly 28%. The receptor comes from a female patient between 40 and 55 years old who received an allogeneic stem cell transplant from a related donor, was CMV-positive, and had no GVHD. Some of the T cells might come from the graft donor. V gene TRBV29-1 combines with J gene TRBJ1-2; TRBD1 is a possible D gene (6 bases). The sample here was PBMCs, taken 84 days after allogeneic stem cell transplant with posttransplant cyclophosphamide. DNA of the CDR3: TGCAGCGTTGGGGGGGGGCGCGGTGATGGCTACACCTTC. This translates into CSVGGGRGDGYTF.